Detailed here is one T cell receptor (beta chain). Its antigen is as yet unknown. The data stem from a study of cytomegalovirus exposure and HLA in healthy donors. In the study overall: From HLA-typed donors, an early data release held about 85 million unique TCRs.

General study results and limits: The study flagged approximately 180 TCR beta chains as cytomegalovirus-associated.

There are 16 residues in the CDR3. In germline, CDR1 is SGHDN, CDR2 FVKESK. Trimming took 4 bases from V and 5 from J, leaving 18 bases between them. This PCR relied on a set of 60 Vbeta primers and 13 Jbeta primers. Only in-frame clones appear in the TCRdb table, and some are missing; sequencing was by immunoSEQ multiplex PCR. The sample includes about 89,000 clones, over 80% of them seen just once. Input material: PBMCs. This receptor was taken from a female donor in good health and CMV-seropositive. The chain is built from TRBV14 and TRBJ2-1, with a weak D call TRBD2 (6 bases). CDR3 loop: CASSLERWTNDNEQFF. DNA of the CDR3: TGTGCCAGCAGCCTCGAGAGATGGACTAACGACAATGAGCAGTTCTTC. The whole variable domain, filled in from reference TRBV14 and TRBJ2-1, reads EAGVTQFPSHSVIEKGQTVTLRCDPISGHDNLYWYRRVMGKEIKFLLHFVKESKQDESGMPNNRFLAERTGGTYSTLKVQPAELEDSGVYFCASSLERWTNDNEQFFGPGTRLTVL.